The next 6 T cell receptor beta chains were all read from a single sample in a study of blood T cell repertoires in COVID-19. Measured with immunoSEQ multiplex PCR; TCRdb has only the in-frame clones, and not every one. The sample shows roughly 220,000 clones, roughly 84% of them seen only once. The sample consisted of peripheral blood. The receptors were gathered from a man aged 25 to 45 with active or convalescent COVID-19.

The chain has TRBV28 and TRBJ1-2, with D possibly being TRBD1 (5 bases). The CDR3 is 13 residues long. Trimming took 6 bases from V and 4 from J, leaving 12 bases between them. The germline gives CDR1 MDHEN, CDR2 SYDVKM. The CDR3 sequence is CASSRQLLYGYTF. CDR3 coding DNA: TGTGCCAGCAGCCGACAGCTCCTCTATGGCTACACCTTC.

The V call is TRBV3-1 (or the pseudogene TRBV3-2), the J call TRBJ2-7; 11 bases match TRBD2. J gave up 1 base and V 1 base, and 9 bases lay outside the gene matches. Germline CDR1 and CDR2: LGHDT and YNNKEL (reference sequence). The CDR3 spans 18 residues. CDR3 nucleotide sequence: TGTGCCAGCAGCCAAGGAGCGGCTAGCGGGAGGCTTTCCTACGAGCAGTACTTC. Translation: CASSQGAASGRLSYEQYF.

This clone was picked up a small number of times. The chain employs TRBV24-1 and TRBJ2-1, with 8 bases that match TRBD2. The CDR3 loop spans 14 amino acids. After removal of 7 bases from V and 6 bases from J, the junction contained 7 bases not matched to a gene. Germline assignment: CDR1 KGHDR and CDR2 SFDVKD. CDR3: CATRDGLAGNEQFF. CDR3 bases: TGTGCCACCAGGGACGGACTAGCTGGCAATGAGCAGTTCTTC.

This chain joins TRBV7-9 and TRBJ2-5; D possibly corresponds to TRBD2 (5 bases). CDR3 size: 15 residues. Germline CDR1 and CDR2: SEHNR and FQNEAQ (reference sequence). Trimming removed 6 bases from V and 5 bases from J, with 19 bases in between. CDR3 sequence (DNA): TGTGCCAGCAGGCCACACAATAGCGCGGGCGAGACCCAGTACTTC. It translates to CASRPHNSAGETQYF.

This chain uses TRBV28 with TRBJ1-2, with TRBD1 matching over 9 bases. With V trimmed by 4 bases and J by 5 bases, 2 bases remained unmatched. Germline CDR1 MDHEN, CDR2 SYDVKM. The CDR3 is 13 residues long. CDR3 nucleotides: TGTGCCAGCAGTTCTGGACAGGGGTATGGCTACACCTTC. This encodes CASSSGQGYGYTF.

J is TRBJ2-1 and V is TRBV5-1; D may be TRBD2 (5 bases). Trimming cost V 0 bases and J 12 bases, with 10 bases left between them. The germline V gene encodes CDR1 SGHRS and CDR2 YFSETQ. This CDR3 has 12 residues. CDR3 coding DNA: TGCGCCAGCAGCTTGGTGGCGGGTGGGCAGTTCTTC. This translates into CASSLVAGGQFF.